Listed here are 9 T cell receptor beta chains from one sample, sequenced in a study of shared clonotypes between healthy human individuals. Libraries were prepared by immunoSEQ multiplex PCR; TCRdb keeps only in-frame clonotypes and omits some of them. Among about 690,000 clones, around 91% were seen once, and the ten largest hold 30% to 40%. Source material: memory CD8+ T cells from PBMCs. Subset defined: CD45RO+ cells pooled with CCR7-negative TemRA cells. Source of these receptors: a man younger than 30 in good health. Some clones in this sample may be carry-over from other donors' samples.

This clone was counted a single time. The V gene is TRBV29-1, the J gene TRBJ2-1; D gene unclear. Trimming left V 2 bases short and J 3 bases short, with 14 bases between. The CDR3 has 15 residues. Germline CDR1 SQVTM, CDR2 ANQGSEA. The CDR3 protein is CSVENRAEYYNEQFF. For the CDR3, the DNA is TGCAGCGTTGAAAACCGGGCGGAATACTACAATGAGCAGTTCTTC.

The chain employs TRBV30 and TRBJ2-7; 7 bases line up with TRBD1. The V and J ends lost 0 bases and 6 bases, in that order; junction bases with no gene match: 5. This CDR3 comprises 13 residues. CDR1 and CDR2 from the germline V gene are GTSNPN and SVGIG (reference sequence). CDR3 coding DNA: TGTGCCTGGAGTGTCCAAGGGGGCTTCGAGCAGTACTTC. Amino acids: CAWSVQGGFEQYF. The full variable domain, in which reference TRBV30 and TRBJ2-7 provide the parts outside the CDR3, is SQTIHQWPATLVQPVGSPLSLECTVEGTSNPNLYWYRQAAGRGLQLLFYSVGIGQISSEVPQNLSASRPQDRQFILSSKKLLLSDSGFYLCAWSVQGGFEQYFGPGTRLTVT.

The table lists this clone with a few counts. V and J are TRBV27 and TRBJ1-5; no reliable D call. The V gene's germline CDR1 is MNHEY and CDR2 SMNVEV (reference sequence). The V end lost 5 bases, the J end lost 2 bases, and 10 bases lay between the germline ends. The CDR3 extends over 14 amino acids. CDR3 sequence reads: CASSNSVGNQPQHF. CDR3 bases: TGTGCCAGCAGTAACAGCGTTGGCAATCAGCCCCAGCATTTT.

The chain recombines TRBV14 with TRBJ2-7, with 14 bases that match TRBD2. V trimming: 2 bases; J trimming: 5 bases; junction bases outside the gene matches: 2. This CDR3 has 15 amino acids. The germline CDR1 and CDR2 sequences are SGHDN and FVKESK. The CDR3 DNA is TGTGCCAGCAGCCAATCGGGACTAGCGGGAGACGAGCAGTACTTC. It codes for CASSQSGLAGDEQYF.

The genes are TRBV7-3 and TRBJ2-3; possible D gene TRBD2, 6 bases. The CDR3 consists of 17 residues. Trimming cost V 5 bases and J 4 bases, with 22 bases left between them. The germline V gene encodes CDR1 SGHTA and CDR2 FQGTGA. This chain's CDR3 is CASSPLTRGTRADTQYF. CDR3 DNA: TGTGCCAGCAGCCCACTTACCCGGGGGACCCGGGCAGATACGCAGTATTTT.

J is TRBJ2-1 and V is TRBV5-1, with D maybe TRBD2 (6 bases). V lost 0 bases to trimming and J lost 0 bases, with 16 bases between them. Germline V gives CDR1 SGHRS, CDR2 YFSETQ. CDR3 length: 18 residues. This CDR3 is CASSLASSGWNSYNEQFF. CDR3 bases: TGCGCCAGCAGCTTGGCGTCCAGCGGGTGGAACTCCTACAATGAGCAGTTCTTC.

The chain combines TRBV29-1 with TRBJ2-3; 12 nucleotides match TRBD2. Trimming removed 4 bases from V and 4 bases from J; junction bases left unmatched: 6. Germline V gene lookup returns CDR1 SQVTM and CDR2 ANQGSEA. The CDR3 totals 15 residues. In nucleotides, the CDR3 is TGCAGCGTTGTTTTGACTAGCGGGAGTTCAGATACGCAGTATTTT. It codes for CSVVLTSGSSDTQYF.

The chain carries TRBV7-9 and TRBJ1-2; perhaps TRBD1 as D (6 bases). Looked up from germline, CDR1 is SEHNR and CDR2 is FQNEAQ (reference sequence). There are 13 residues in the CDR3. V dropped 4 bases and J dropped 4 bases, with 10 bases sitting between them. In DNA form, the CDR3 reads TGTGCCAGCAGCTCTGACAGGTCCTATGGCTACACCTTC. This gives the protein CASSSDRSYGYTF.

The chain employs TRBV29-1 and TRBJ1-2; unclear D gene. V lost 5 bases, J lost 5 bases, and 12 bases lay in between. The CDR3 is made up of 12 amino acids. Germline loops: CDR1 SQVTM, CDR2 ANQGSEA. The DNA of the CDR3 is TGCAGCGTTCAGGTACACCTTTATGGCTACACCTTC. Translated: CSVQVHLYGYTF.